This T cell receptor beta chain was recovered during a study of T cell clonality in common variable immunodeficiency. Study-wide findings and caveats: Fewer TCRbeta clones were shared among CVID subjects than controls. The cause of increased CVID clonality remains unclear without subpopulation sequencing. CVID patient heterogeneity limited repertoire-clinical complication correlations. Common variable immunodeficiency TCR beta sequences reportedly had fewer deletions and N-nucleotide insertions.

Concerning this clone: Its antigen is currently unknown. The CDR3 end is not reached by the read, which stops 3 residues before it; the germline J gene fills it in.

The data were produced by immunoSEQ multiplex PCR, yet TCRdb's version contains in-frame clones alone and is incomplete. Observed are 50,000 or so clones, no singletons, with the top ten taking more than 3%. The CDR3 is 13 residues long. With 0 bases removed from V and 4 bases from J, the gap between germline ends came to 9 bases. The germline V gene encodes CDR1 DFQATT and CDR2 SNEGSKA (reference sequence). The gene calls are TRBV20-1 and TRBJ1-1; no definite D call. Input material: peripheral blood mononuclear cells. This receptor was taken from a person aged 18 to 70 in good health. The chain's CDR3 is CSARDILGTEAFF. The sequenced part of the CDR3 DNA is TGCAGTGCTAGAGACATACTAGGCACTGAA.